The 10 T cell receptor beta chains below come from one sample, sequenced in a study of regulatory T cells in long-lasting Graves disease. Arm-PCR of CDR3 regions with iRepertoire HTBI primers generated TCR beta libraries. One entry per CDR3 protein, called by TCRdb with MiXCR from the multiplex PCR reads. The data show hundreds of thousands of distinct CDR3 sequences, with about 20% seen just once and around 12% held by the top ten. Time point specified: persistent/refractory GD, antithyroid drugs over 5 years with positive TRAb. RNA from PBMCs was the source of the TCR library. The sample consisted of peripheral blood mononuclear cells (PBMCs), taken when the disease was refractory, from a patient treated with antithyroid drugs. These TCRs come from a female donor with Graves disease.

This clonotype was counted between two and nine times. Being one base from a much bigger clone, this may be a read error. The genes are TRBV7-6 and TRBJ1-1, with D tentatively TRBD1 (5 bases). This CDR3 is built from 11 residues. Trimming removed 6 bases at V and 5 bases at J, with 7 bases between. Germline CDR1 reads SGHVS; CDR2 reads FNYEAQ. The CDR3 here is CASREGTEAFF. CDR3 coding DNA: TGTGCCAGCAGGGAGGGGACTGAAGCTTTCTTT.

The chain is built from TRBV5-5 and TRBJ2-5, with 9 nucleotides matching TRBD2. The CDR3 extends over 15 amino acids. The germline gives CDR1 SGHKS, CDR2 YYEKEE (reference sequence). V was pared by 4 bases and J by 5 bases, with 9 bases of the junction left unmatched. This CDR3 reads CASSRDGTSWETQYF. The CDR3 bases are TGTGCCAGCAGCCGCGATGGGACTAGCTGGGAGACCCAGTACTTC.

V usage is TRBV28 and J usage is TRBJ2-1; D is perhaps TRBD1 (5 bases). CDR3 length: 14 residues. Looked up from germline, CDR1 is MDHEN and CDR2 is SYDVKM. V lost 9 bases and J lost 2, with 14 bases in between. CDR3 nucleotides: TGTGCCAGTAGGATACAGGAGACCTACAATGAGCAGTTCTTC. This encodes CASRIQETYNEQFF.

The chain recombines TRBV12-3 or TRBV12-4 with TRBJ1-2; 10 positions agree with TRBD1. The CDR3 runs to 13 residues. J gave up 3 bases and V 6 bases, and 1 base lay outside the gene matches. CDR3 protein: CASRGTGDYGYTF. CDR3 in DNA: TGTGCCAGCAGGGGGACAGGGGACTATGGCTACACCTTC.

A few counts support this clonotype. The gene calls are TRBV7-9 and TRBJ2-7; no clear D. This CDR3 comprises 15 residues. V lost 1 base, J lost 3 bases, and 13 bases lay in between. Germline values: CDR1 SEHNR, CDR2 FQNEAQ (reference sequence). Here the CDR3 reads CASSLGSTPSYEQYF. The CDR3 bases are TGTGCCAGCAGCTTAGGCTCAACTCCAAGCTACGAGCAGTACTTC. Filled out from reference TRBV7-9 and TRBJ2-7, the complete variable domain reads DTGVSQNPRHKITKRGQNVTFRCDPISEHNRLYWYRQTLGQGPEFLTYFQNEAQLEKSRLLSDRFSAERPKGSFSTLEIQRTEQGDSAMYLCASSLGSTPSYEQYFGPGTRLTVT.

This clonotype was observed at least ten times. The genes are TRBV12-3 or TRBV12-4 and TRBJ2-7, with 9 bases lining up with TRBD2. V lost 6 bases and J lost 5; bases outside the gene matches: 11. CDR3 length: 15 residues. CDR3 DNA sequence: TGTGCCAGCAGCCCTTTAGCGGGAGAGAGTAACGAGCAGTACTTC. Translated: CASSPLAGESNEQYF.

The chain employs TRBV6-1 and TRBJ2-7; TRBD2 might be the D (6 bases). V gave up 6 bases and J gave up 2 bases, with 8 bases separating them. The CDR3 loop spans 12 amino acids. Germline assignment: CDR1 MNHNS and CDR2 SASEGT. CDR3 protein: CASRERAYEQYF. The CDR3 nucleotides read TGTGCCAGCAGGGAGCGGGCCTACGAGCAGTACTTC.

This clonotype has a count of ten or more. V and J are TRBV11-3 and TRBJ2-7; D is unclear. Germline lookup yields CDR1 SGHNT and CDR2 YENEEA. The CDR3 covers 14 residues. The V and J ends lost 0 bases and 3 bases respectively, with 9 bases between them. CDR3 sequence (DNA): TGTGCCAGCAGCTTAGAAGGCAGAAGCTACGAGCAGTACTTC. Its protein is CASSLEGRSYEQYF.

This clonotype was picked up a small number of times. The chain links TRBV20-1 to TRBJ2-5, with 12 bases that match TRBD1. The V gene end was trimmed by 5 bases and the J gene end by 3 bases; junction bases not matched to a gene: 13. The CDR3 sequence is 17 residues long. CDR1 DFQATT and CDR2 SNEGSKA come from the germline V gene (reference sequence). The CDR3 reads CSAPRHPGTGGEETQYF. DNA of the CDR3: TGCAGTGCTCCTCGACACCCCGGGACAGGGGGCGAAGAGACCCAGTACTTC.

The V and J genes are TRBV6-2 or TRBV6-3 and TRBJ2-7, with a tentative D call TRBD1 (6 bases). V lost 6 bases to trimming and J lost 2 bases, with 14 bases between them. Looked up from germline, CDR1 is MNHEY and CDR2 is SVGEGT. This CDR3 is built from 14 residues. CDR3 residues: CASSNPGHPYEQYF. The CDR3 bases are TGTGCCAGCAGCAACCCGGGACACCCCTACGAGCAGTACTTC.